Sequencing of this T cell receptor (beta chain) was carried out in a study of shared clonotypes between healthy human individuals. Profiling relied on immunoSEQ multiplex PCR, and the TCRdb table lists in-frame clones only, not all of them. The sample includes a few hundred thousand clones, 50% to 80% of them seen just once. The CDR3 is made up of 12 amino acids. Between the trimmed V and J ends, which lost 5 bases and 4 bases, there was a span of 11 bases. CDR1 is SQVTM, CDR2 ANQGSEA, per germline. Sequenced input: memory CD4+ T cells sorted from blood. Subset indicated: CD45RA-negative fraction. This TCR was sampled from a man in his thirties or forties in good health. The chain joins TRBV29-1 to TRBJ1-2; D uncertain. The CDR3 region has the DNA TGCAGCGTTTCCTACAGTCGCTATGGCTACACCTTC. This sequence encodes CSVSYSRYGYTF.